This TCR beta chain was recorded in a study of graft-versus-host responses after intestinal transplantation. Looked up from germline, CDR1 is LGHNA and CDR2 is YNFKEQ. V was clipped by 1 base and J by 2 bases; unmatched bases: 6. The CDR3 runs to 17 residues. Libraries were prepared by immunoSEQ multiplex PCR; TCRdb keeps only in-frame clonotypes and omits some of them. Of about 20,000 clones detected, 95% appear once; the ten largest clones hold 0.75% to 0.95%. The receptor was derived from a human patient who received an intestinal transplant, so some T cells may come from the graft donor. The specimen comprised PBMCs, sampled 23 days after intestinal transplant. The chain links TRBV4-2 to TRBJ2-2; 8 nucleotides agree with TRBD2. The CDR3 loop is CASSQGWREVNTGELFF. The DNA for the CDR3 is TGTGCCAGCAGCCAAGGGTGGCGGGAGGTCAACACCGGGGAGCTGTTTTTT.